This T cell receptor beta chain was sequenced for a study of monozygotic twins with cystic fibrosis. This table comes from immunoSEQ multiplex PCR, and its TCRdb copy is limited to in-frame clones, with some not included. The table lists around 36,000 clones, approximately 70% of them singletons. Trimming took 0 bases from V and 7 from J, leaving 10 bases between them. Germline-derived CDR1 and CDR2 are MNHNS and SASEGT. This CDR3 contains 14 residues. The sample consisted of blood. The TCR originated in a girl aged 5-17 years with cystic fibrosis. The chain carries TRBV6-1 and TRBJ1-5; D might be TRBD1 (6 bases). CDR3 coding DNA: TGTGCCAGCAGTGAAGCGCTAGGGGGACAGCCCCAGCATTTT. Translating it yields CASSEALGGQPQHF.